A selection of T cell receptor beta chains follows, all from one sample in a study of blood T cell repertoires in COVID-19. Sequenced by immunoSEQ multiplex PCR; TCRdb stores in-frame clones only, minus some. The repertoire holds about 50,000 clones, around 86% seen once, with roughly 10% in the top ten. The sequenced sample consisted of peripheral blood. Every receptor here comes from a human donor in a cohort sampled during active COVID-19. CDR3s include the opening cysteine and the closing phenylalanine or tryptophan. A D gene is named only where the DNA matches it firmly. Clone size is stated in some rows and not others, as once, few, many or a class when expanded.

v_call: TRBV5-1
j_call: TRBJ2-1
clone_size: once
d_call: TRBD2
cdr3_nt: TGCGCCAGCAGCTTGCTAGCGGGAGGGCCTGGTGAGCAGTTCTTC
cdr3_aa: CASSLLAGGPGEQFF

v_call: TRBV28
j_call: TRBJ2-1
clone_size: -
d_call: TRBD2
cdr3_nt: TGTGCCAGCAGAATAAGCGGGAAGGTTTACAATGAGCAGTTCTTC
cdr3_aa: CASRISGKVYNEQFF

v_call: TRBV3-1/TRBV3-2
j_call: TRBJ2-4
clone_size: few
d_call: TRBD1
cdr3_nt: TGTGCCAGCAGCCAAGATCGAGGGACAGCCCTAGCCAAAAACATTCAGTACTTC
cdr3_aa: CASSQDRGTALAKNIQYF

v_call: TRBV4-1
j_call: TRBJ2-7
clone_size: -
d_call: TRBD1
cdr3_nt: TGCGCCAGCAGCCAACCGGGACAGGGTTTTGGCGAGCAGTACTTC
cdr3_aa: CASSQPGQGFGEQYF

v_call: TRBV9
j_call: TRBJ2-2
clone_size: once
d_call: -
cdr3_nt: TGTGCCAGCAGCCTAAGCGACTCCCGGACCGGGGAGCTGTTTTTT
cdr3_aa: CASSLSDSRTGELFF

v_call: TRBV28
j_call: TRBJ2-7
clone_size: -
d_call: TRBD2
cdr3_nt: TGTGCCAGCAGTTTATGGGCTAGCGGACAATACGAGCAGTACTTC
cdr3_aa: CASSLWASGQYEQYF

v_call: TRBV3-1/TRBV3-2
j_call: TRBJ2-7
clone_size: -
d_call: TRBD2
cdr3_nt: TGTGCCAGCAGCCCCGGGGTAGCGGGAGTTTACGAGCAGTACTTC
cdr3_aa: CASSPGVAGVYEQYF

v_call: TRBV20-1
j_call: TRBJ2-3
clone_size: -
d_call: TRBD2
cdr3_nt: TGCAGTGCTAGTGGGACTAGCGGGACTAGCACAGATACGCAGTATTTT
cdr3_aa: CSASGTSGTSTDTQYF

v_call: TRBV4-1
j_call: TRBJ1-1
clone_size: -
d_call: TRBD1
cdr3_nt: TGCGCCAGCAGACCGAACAGGGGAGACACTGAAGCTTTCTTT
cdr3_aa: CASRPNRGDTEAFF

v_call: TRBV3-1/TRBV3-2
j_call: TRBJ1-6
clone_size: -
d_call: -
cdr3_nt: TGTGCCAGCAGCCAAGGAGGCTCTTATAATTCACCCCTCCACTTT
cdr3_aa: CASSQGGSYNSPLHF

v_call: TRBV5-1
j_call: TRBJ2-3
clone_size: -
d_call: TRBD2
cdr3_nt: TGCGCCAGCAGCTTGATGGGAGGGCGAGTAGATACGCAGTATTTT
cdr3_aa: CASSLMGGRVDTQYF

v_call: TRBV10-2
j_call: TRBJ1-4
clone_size: -
d_call: -
cdr3_nt: TGCGCCAGCACGGACTCTATTGAGAATGAAAAACTGTTTTTT
cdr3_aa: CASTDSIENEKLFF

v_call: TRBV30
j_call: TRBJ2-7
clone_size: -
d_call: -
cdr3_nt: TGTGCCTGGAGAGAGACAGGACCCTACGAGCAGTACTTC
cdr3_aa: CAWRETGPYEQYF

v_call: TRBV4-1
j_call: TRBJ1-6
clone_size: -
d_call: TRBD1
cdr3_nt: TGCGCCAGCAGCCAAAACAGGGGGGACAGATTCCGGGGTTCACCCCTCCACTTT
cdr3_aa: CASSQNRGDRFRGSPLHF

v_call: TRBV13
j_call: TRBJ1-1
clone_size: -
d_call: -
cdr3_nt: TGTGCCAGCAGCTTTGCGGAGGACACTGAAGCTTTCTTT
cdr3_aa: CASSFAEDTEAFF

v_call: TRBV6-2/TRBV6-3
j_call: TRBJ2-3
clone_size: -
d_call: TRBD1
cdr3_nt: TGTGCCAGCAGTTACTCGATGGACAGGAGATGGACAGATACGCAGTATTTT
cdr3_aa: CASSYSMDRRWTDTQYF

v_call: TRBV9
j_call: TRBJ2-4
clone_size: -
d_call: TRBD2
cdr3_nt: TGTGCCAGCAGCGCGGACACAGACCTAGCGGGAGACGCAAACATTCAGTACTTC
cdr3_aa: CASSADTDLAGDANIQYF

v_call: TRBV7-2
j_call: TRBJ1-3
clone_size: -
d_call: -
cdr3_nt: TGTGCCAGCAGCCCGACAGGACGCTCTGGAAACACCATATATTTT
cdr3_aa: CASSPTGRSGNTIYF

v_call: TRBV28
j_call: TRBJ2-2
clone_size: -
d_call: TRBD1
cdr3_nt: TGTGCCAGCACCAACACAGGGGGAGGCACCGGGGAGCTGTTTTTT
cdr3_aa: CASTNTGGGTGELFF

v_call: TRBV5-4
j_call: TRBJ2-3
clone_size: -
d_call: -
cdr3_nt: TGTGCCAGCAGCTCTGGAACCGAGAGGACAGATACGCAGTATTTT
cdr3_aa: CASSSGTERTDTQYF

v_call: TRBV11-3
j_call: TRBJ2-4
clone_size: -
d_call: TRBD2
cdr3_nt: TGTGCCAGCAGTTCCTACGGTGGAGCGGGGACCATAGCCAAAAACATTCAGTACTTC
cdr3_aa: CASSSYGGAGTIAKNIQYF

v_call: TRBV19
j_call: TRBJ2-1
clone_size: -
d_call: -
cdr3_nt: TGTGCCAGTAGTAGAGGGTCAGAGCTAAACTCCTACAATGAGCAGTTCTTC
cdr3_aa: CASSRGSELNSYNEQFF

v_call: TRBV5-1
j_call: TRBJ2-1
clone_size: -
d_call: TRBD1
cdr3_nt: TGCGCCAGCAGCTTGGTCACAGGGGGATTGAATGAGCAGTTCTTC
cdr3_aa: CASSLVTGGLNEQFF

v_call: TRBV28
j_call: TRBJ1-1
clone_size: once
d_call: -
cdr3_nt: TGTGCCAGCAGGGTCGACAGACGCACTGAAGCTTTCTTT
cdr3_aa: CASRVDRRTEAFF

v_call: TRBV6-1
j_call: TRBJ2-5
clone_size: -
d_call: TRBD2
cdr3_nt: TGTGCCAGCAGTGAAGCACTGGCGGGAGGGGGGGAGACCCAGTACTTC
cdr3_aa: CASSEALAGGGETQYF

v_call: TRBV27
j_call: TRBJ1-2
clone_size: -
d_call: -
cdr3_nt: TGTGCCAGCAGTTCCCGCAGGGGAGACTATGGCTACACCTTC
cdr3_aa: CASSSRRGDYGYTF

v_call: TRBV19
j_call: TRBJ2-1
clone_size: -
d_call: TRBD2
cdr3_nt: TGTGCCAGTTCTAGCGGATTGCTTTGGGAGCAGTTCTTC
cdr3_aa: CASSSGLLWEQFF

v_call: TRBV14
j_call: TRBJ2-5
clone_size: -
d_call: -
cdr3_nt: TGTGCCAGCAGCGGACTCAGTCAAGAGACCCAGTACTTC
cdr3_aa: CASSGLSQETQYF

v_call: TRBV9
j_call: TRBJ2-7
clone_size: -
d_call: TRBD1
cdr3_nt: TGTGCCAGCAGCGCAGGACAGGGGGTCTACGAGCAGTACTTC
cdr3_aa: CASSAGQGVYEQYF

v_call: TRBV2
j_call: TRBJ1-4
clone_size: -
d_call: -
cdr3_nt: TGTGCCAGCAGTGACCAACTCCCCAATGAAAAACTGTTTTTT
cdr3_aa: CASSDQLPNEKLFF

v_call: TRBV4-1
j_call: TRBJ2-7
clone_size: -
d_call: -
cdr3_nt: TGCGCCAGCAGCCAAGAGCCCCGCAGAGACAGATACGAGCAGTACTTC
cdr3_aa: CASSQEPRRDRYEQYF

v_call: TRBV5-1
j_call: TRBJ2-3
clone_size: -
d_call: -
cdr3_nt: TGCGCCAGCAGCTTGTCCCAGGGTGGCACAGATACGCAGTATTTT
cdr3_aa: CASSLSQGGTDTQYF

v_call: TRBV29-1
j_call: TRBJ2-1
clone_size: -
d_call: -
cdr3_nt: TGCAGCGTTGAAAGGGGCGCGCGCTCCTACAATGAGCAGTTCTTC
cdr3_aa: CSVERGARSYNEQFF

v_call: TRBV27
j_call: TRBJ2-7
clone_size: -
d_call: -
cdr3_nt: TGTGCCAGCAGTTTAGCGCGCGGCGAGCAGTACTTC
cdr3_aa: CASSLARGEQYF

v_call: TRBV28
j_call: TRBJ1-5
clone_size: few
d_call: -
cdr3_nt: TGTGCCAGCAGTTTGGGCTCCAATCAGCCCCAGCATTTT
cdr3_aa: CASSLGSNQPQHF

v_call: TRBV5-1
j_call: TRBJ2-1
clone_size: -
d_call: TRBD2
cdr3_nt: TGCGCCAGCAGCTTGGAGGGACTAGCCCTTTACAATGAGCAGTTCTTC
cdr3_aa: CASSLEGLALYNEQFF

v_call: TRBV30
j_call: TRBJ2-2
clone_size: -
d_call: -
cdr3_nt: TGTGCCTGGAGTATTACTAGCCCCGGGGAGCTGTTTTTT
cdr3_aa: CAWSITSPGELFF

v_call: TRBV25-1
j_call: TRBJ1-2
clone_size: once
d_call: -
cdr3_nt: TGTGCCAGCAGGTCTGACTCTAACTATGGCTACACCTTC
cdr3_aa: CASRSDSNYGYTF

v_call: TRBV5-4
j_call: TRBJ2-1
clone_size: -
d_call: TRBD2
cdr3_nt: TGTGCCAGCAGCTTGGTGGCAGCGGGAGGAGGGAATGAGCAGTTCTTC
cdr3_aa: CASSLVAAGGGNEQFF

v_call: TRBV28
j_call: TRBJ2-1
clone_size: -
d_call: TRBD2
cdr3_nt: TGTGCCAGCAGCCAATTAGCGGGAGGGCCTAGCGATGAGCAGTTCTTC
cdr3_aa: CASSQLAGGPSDEQFF

v_call: TRBV10-1
j_call: TRBJ2-4
clone_size: few
d_call: -
cdr3_nt: TGCGCCAGCAGTGCTGCCGGGTCGGGAGCCAAAAACATTCAGTACTTC
cdr3_aa: CASSAAGSGAKNIQYF

v_call: TRBV4-1
j_call: TRBJ2-3
clone_size: -
d_call: TRBD2
cdr3_nt: TGCGCCAGCAGCCAGGGACTAGCGGGAGTCCTAGGCACAGATACGCAGTATTTT
cdr3_aa: CASSQGLAGVLGTDTQYF

v_call: TRBV9
j_call: TRBJ2-1
clone_size: -
d_call: TRBD2
cdr3_nt: TGTGCCAGCAGCGTTGAGGGACTAGCGAGGGGTGAGCAGTTCTTC
cdr3_aa: CASSVEGLARGEQFF

v_call: TRBV4-3
j_call: TRBJ1-2
clone_size: -
d_call: TRBD1
cdr3_nt: TGCGCCAGCAGCCAAGTATTTGCACCCCGCGAAGGACAGGTTCACTATGGCTACACCTTC
cdr3_aa: CASSQVFAPREGQVHYGYTF

v_call: TRBV3-1/TRBV3-2
j_call: TRBJ2-7
clone_size: -
d_call: TRBD2
cdr3_nt: TGTGCCAGCAGCCAAGGCGCCCCGGGACTAGCATACGAGCAGTACTTC
cdr3_aa: CASSQGAPGLAYEQYF

v_call: TRBV6-5
j_call: TRBJ2-5
clone_size: -
d_call: -
cdr3_nt: TGTGCCACCGCAAGGACAGTCCAAGAGACCCAGTACTTC
cdr3_aa: CATARTVQETQYF

v_call: TRBV9
j_call: TRBJ1-4
clone_size: few
d_call: -
cdr3_nt: TGTGCCAGCAGCGTATCCACGGGGAGGGGTAATGAAAAACTGTTTTTT
cdr3_aa: CASSVSTGRGNEKLFF

v_call: TRBV28
j_call: TRBJ1-5
clone_size: -
d_call: TRBD1
cdr3_nt: TGTGCCAGCAGTTTATATTTTGGGACAGCCCATCAGCCCCAGCATTTT
cdr3_aa: CASSLYFGTAHQPQHF

v_call: TRBV6-5
j_call: TRBJ2-1
clone_size: -
d_call: TRBD2
cdr3_nt: TGTGCCAGCAGTTACTCGGCGGGAGGGCCCAATGAGCAGTTCTTC
cdr3_aa: CASSYSAGGPNEQFF

v_call: TRBV5-1
j_call: TRBJ2-1
clone_size: -
d_call: TRBD2
cdr3_nt: TGCGCCAGCAGCTCCGGGACTAGCGGGAGAGGCTGGTCTTCCAATGAGCAGTTCTTC
cdr3_aa: CASSSGTSGRGWSSNEQFF

v_call: TRBV7-9
j_call: TRBJ2-3
clone_size: -
d_call: TRBD2
cdr3_nt: TGTGCCAGCAGCCTCACTAGCGGGGGCACAGATACGCAGTATTTT
cdr3_aa: CASSLTSGGTDTQYF

v_call: TRBV4-2
j_call: TRBJ1-4
clone_size: -
d_call: -
cdr3_nt: TGTGCCAGCAGCCACGGGACTCCGGGAGGCCTGAATGAAAAACTGTTTTTT
cdr3_aa: CASSHGTPGGLNEKLFF

v_call: TRBV7-9
j_call: TRBJ2-3
clone_size: -
d_call: TRBD2
cdr3_nt: TGTGCCAGCAGCATCAGGGGACTAGCGGGGCGCACAGATACGCAGTATTTT
cdr3_aa: CASSIRGLAGRTDTQYF

v_call: TRBV6-1
j_call: TRBJ2-5
clone_size: -
d_call: -
cdr3_nt: TGTGCCAGCAGTGAGTCGGCTAGGGGGTACCAAGAGACCCAGTACTTC
cdr3_aa: CASSESARGYQETQYF

v_call: TRBV6-6
j_call: TRBJ1-2
clone_size: -
d_call: -
cdr3_nt: TGTGCCAGCAGTTCCGGCGGGGATTATGGCTACACCTTC
cdr3_aa: CASSSGGDYGYTF

v_call: TRBV3-1/TRBV3-2
j_call: TRBJ2-1
clone_size: -
d_call: TRBD2
cdr3_nt: TGTGCCAGCAGCCAGACTAGCGGGAGTATTTATGAGCAGTTCTTC
cdr3_aa: CASSQTSGSIYEQFF

v_call: TRBV18
j_call: TRBJ1-5
clone_size: -
d_call: -
cdr3_nt: TGTGCCAGCTCACCACAGGCCGGGAATAGCAATCAGCCCCAGCATTTT
cdr3_aa: CASSPQAGNSNQPQHF

v_call: TRBV7-8
j_call: TRBJ2-1
clone_size: -
d_call: -
cdr3_nt: TGTGCCAGCAGCAAGGACTCCCCGAGGGAGCAGTTCTTC
cdr3_aa: CASSKDSPREQFF